What follows is one T cell receptor beta chain and its context. Antigen: not known. This specimen comes from a study of T-cell memory formation after mild COVID-19. This CDR3 region has 16 residues. CDR1 is SGHDT and CDR2 is YYEEEE in the germline V gene. The junction had 12 bases not matched to a gene; V was cut back by 9 bases and J by 3 bases. TCRdb analysed the 5' RACE reads with MiXCR anew, one entry per CDR3 protein. In the table there are more than 150,000 distinct CDR3 sequences, about 18% of which are singletons. General study findings and limits: Certain responding clones were present in pre-infection memory, suggesting participation of cross-reactive memory. Clones contracting day 15 to 85 were balanced CD4/CD8; later expanders leaned CD4+. The second-wave clones peaking on day 37 were not confirmed as SARS-CoV-2-specific.

The chain combines TRBV5-6 with TRBJ2-3; 11 positions agree with TRBD2. This TCR came from a man younger than 30 who had mild COVID-19 (a few samples of this study predate the infection). Cell type and time point are not known. What was sequenced was PBMCs or a T cell subset sorted from them (not recorded which). The CDR3 region is CATKKLAGDATDTQYF. The CDR3 DNA is TGTGCCACAAAAAAACTAGCGGGAGATGCAACAGATACGCAGTATTTT.